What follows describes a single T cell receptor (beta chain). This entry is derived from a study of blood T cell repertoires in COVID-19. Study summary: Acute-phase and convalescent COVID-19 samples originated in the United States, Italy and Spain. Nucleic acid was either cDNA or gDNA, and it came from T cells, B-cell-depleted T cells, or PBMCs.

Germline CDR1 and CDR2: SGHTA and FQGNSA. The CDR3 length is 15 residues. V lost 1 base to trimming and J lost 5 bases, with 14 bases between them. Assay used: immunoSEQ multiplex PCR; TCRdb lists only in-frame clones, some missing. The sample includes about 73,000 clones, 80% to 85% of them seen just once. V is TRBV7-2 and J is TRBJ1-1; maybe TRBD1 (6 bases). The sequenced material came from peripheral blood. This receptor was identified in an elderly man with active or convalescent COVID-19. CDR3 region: CASSLVVRGRTEAFF. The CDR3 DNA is TGTGCCAGCAGCTTAGTGGTCAGGGGTAGAACTGAAGCTTTCTTT.